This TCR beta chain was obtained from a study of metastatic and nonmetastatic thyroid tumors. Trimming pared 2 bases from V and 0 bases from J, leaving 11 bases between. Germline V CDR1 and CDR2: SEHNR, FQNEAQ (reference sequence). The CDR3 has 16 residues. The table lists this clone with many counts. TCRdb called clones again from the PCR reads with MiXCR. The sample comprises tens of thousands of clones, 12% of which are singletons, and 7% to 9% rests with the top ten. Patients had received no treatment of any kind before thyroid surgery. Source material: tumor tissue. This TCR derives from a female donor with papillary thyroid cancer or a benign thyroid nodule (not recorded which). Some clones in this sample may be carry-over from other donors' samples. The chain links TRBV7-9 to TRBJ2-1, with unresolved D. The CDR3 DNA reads TGTGCCAGCAGCTTATATCCGGCTAGCTCCTACAATGAGCAGTTCTTC. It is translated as CASSLYPASSYNEQFF. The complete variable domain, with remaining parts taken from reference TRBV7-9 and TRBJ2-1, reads DTGVSQNPRHKITKRGQNVTFRCDPISEHNRLYWYRQTLGQGPEFLTYFQNEAQLEKSRLLSDRFSAERPKGSFSTLEIQRTEQGDSAMYLCASSLYPASSYNEQFFGPGTRLTVL.